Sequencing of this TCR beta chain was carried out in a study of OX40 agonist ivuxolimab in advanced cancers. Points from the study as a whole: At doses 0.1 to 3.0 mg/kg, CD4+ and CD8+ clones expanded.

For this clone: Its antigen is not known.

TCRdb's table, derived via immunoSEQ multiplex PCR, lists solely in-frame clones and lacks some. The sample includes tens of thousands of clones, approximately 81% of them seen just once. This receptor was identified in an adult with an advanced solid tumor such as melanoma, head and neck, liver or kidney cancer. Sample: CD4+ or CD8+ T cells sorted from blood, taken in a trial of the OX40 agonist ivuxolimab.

The chain's CDR3 is CASSQVTTSTDTQYF. CDR3 in DNA: TGCGCCAGCAGCCAAGTAACAACAAGCACAGATACGCAGTATTTT. The chain carries TRBV4-1 and TRBJ2-3; the D is unclear. V was shortened by 1 base and J by 0 bases, with 8 bases between the two germline ends. The CDR3 has 15 amino acids. Germline V gives CDR1 MGHRA, CDR2 YSYEKL.